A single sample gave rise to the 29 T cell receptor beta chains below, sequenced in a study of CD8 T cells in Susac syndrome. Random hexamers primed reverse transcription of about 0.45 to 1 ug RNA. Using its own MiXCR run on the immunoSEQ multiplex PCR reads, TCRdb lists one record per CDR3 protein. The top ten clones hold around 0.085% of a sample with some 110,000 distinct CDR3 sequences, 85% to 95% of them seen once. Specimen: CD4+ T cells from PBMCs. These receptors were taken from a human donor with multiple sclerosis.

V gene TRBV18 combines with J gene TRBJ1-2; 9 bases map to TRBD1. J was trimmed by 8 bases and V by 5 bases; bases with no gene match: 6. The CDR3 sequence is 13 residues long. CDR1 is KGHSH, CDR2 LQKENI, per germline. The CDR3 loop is CASSEGQGRGYTF. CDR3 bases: TGTGCCAGCTCAGAGGGACAGGGCCGGGGCTACACCTTC.

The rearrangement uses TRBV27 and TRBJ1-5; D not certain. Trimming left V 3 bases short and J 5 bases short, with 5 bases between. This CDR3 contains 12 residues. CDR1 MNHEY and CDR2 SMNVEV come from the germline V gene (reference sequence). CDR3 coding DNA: TGTGCCAGCAGTTTTCCGGATCAGCCCCAGCATTTT. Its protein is CASSFPDQPQHF.

In nucleotides, the CDR3 is TGTGCCTGGGACAGGGTCCATAATTCACCCCTCCACTTT. Translated, it gives CAWDRVHNSPLHF. The J gene is TRBJ1-6, the V gene TRBV30; 7 nucleotides match TRBD1. Germline V gene sequence: CDR1 GTSNPN, CDR2 SVGIG (reference sequence). Trimming at V came to 5 bases and at J to 5 bases, leaving 3 bases not matched to a gene. The CDR3 has 13 residues.

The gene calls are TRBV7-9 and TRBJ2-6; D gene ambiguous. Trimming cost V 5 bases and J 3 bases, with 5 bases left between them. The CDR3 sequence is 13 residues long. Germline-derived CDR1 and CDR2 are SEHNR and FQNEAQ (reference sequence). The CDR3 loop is CASSRFGANVLTF. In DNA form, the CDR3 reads TGTGCCAGCAGCCGATTTGGGGCCAACGTCCTGACTTTC.

In DNA form, the CDR3 reads TGTGCCAGCAGCCAAGGTGCGCAGCGGGGGGACCCGAATGAGCAGTTCTTC. This codes for CASSQGAQRGDPNEQFF. V and J are TRBV3-1 and TRBJ2-1, with 9 bases fitting TRBD2. CDR1 is LGHDT and CDR2 is YNNKEL in the germline V gene (reference sequence). Trimming cost V 1 base and J 7 bases; bases outside gene matches: 11. The length of the CDR3 is 17 residues.

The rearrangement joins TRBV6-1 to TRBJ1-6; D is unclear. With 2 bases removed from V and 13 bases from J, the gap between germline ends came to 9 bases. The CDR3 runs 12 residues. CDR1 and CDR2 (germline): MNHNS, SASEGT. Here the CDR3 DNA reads TGTGCCAGCAGTGAACCAACGACGCCCCTCCACTTT. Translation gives CASSEPTTPLHF.

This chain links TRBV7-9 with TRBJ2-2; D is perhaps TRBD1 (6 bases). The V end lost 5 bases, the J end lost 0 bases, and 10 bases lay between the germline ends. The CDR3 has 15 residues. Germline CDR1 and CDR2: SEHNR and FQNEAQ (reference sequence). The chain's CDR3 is CASSARTANTGELFF. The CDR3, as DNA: TGTGCCAGCAGCGCGAGGACAGCGAACACCGGGGAGCTGTTTTTT. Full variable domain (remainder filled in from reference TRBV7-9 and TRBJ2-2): DTGVSQNPRHKITKRGQNVTFRCDPISEHNRLYWYRQTLGQGPEFLTYFQNEAQLEKSRLLSDRFSAERPKGSFSTLEIQRTEQGDSAMYLCASSARTANTGELFFGEGSRLTVL.

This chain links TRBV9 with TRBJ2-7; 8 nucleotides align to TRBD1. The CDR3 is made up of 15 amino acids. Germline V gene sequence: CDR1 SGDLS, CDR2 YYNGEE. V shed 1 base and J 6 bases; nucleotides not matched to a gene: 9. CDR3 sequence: CASSVQGADIREQYF. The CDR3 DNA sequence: TGTGCCAGCAGCGTACAGGGGGCCGACATTCGCGAGCAGTACTTC.

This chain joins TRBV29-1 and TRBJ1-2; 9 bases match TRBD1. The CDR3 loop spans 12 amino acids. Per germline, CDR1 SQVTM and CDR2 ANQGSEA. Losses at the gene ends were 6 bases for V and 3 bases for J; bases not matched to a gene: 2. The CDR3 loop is CSVDRGDYGYTF. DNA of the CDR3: TGCAGCGTGGACAGGGGTGACTATGGCTACACCTTC.

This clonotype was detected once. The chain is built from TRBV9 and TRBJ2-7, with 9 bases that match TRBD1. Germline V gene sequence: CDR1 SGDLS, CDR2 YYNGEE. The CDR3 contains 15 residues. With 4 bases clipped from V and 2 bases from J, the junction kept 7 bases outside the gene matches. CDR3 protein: CASSPGQGIPYEQYF. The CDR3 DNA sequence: TGTGCCAGCAGCCCCGGACAGGGGATACCCTACGAGCAGTACTTC.

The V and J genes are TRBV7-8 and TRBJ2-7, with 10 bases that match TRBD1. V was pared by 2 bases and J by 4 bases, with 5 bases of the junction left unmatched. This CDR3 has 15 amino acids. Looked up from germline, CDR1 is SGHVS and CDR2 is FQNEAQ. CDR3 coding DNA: TGTGCCAGCAGCTTAAGGGACAGGGGCATGTACGAGCAGTACTTC. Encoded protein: CASSLRDRGMYEQYF.

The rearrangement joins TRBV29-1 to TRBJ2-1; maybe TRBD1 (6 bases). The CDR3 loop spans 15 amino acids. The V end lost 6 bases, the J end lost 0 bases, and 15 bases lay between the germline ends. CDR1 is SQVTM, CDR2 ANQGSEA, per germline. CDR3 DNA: TGCAGCGTAGCAGGGGCCACCTTCTCCTACAATGAGCAGTTCTTC. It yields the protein CSVAGATFSYNEQFF.

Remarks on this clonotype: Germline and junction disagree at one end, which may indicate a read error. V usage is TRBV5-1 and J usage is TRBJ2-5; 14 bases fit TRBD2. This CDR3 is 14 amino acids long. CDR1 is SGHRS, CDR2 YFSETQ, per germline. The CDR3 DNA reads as TGCGCCAGCACCTTGGGACTAGCGGGGGAGAGTCAGTACTTC. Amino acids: CASTLGLAGESQYF.

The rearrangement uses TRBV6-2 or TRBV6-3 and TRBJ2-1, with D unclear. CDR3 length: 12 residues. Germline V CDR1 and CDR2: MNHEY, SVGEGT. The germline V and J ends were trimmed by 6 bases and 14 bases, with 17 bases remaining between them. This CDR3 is CASSLLGTAEFF. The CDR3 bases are TGTGCCAGCAGCCTACTTGGTACCGCAGAGTTCTTC.

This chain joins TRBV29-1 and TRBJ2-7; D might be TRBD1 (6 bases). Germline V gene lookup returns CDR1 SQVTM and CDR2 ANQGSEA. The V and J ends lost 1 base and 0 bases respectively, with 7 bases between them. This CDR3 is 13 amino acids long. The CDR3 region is CSVEGDTSYEQYF. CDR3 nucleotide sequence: TGCAGCGTTGAAGGGGACACCTCCTACGAGCAGTACTTC.

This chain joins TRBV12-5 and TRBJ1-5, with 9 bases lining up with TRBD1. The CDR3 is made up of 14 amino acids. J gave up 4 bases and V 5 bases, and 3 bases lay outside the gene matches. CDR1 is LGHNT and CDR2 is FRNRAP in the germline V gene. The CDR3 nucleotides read TGTGCTAGTGGTACAGGGGGCGGGAATCAGCCCCAGCATTTT. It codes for CASGTGGGNQPQHF. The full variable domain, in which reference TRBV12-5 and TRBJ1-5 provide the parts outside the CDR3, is DARVTQTPRHKVTEMGQEVTMRCQPILGHNTVFWYRQTMMQGLELLAYFRNRAPLDDSGMPKDRFSAEMPDATLATLKIQPSEPRDSAVYFCASGTGGGNQPQHFGDGTRLSIL.

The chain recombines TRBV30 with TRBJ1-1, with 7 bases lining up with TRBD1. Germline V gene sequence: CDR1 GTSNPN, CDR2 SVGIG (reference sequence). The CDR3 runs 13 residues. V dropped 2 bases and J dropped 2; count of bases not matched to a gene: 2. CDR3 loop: CAWSRQGNTEAFF. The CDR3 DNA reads TGTGCCTGGAGTCGACAGGGAAACACTGAAGCTTTCTTT.

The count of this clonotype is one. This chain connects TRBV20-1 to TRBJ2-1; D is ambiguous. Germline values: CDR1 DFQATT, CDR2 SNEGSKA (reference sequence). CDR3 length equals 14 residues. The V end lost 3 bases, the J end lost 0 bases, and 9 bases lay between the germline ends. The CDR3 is CSASGDSSYNEQFF. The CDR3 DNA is TGCAGTGCTAGTGGTGATAGCTCCTACAATGAGCAGTTCTTC.

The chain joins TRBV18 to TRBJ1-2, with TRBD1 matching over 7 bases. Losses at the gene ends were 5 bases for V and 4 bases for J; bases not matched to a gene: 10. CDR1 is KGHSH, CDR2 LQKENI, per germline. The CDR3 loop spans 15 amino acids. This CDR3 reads CASSETGPGFYGYTF. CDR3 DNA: TGTGCCAGCTCAGAGACAGGGCCGGGCTTCTATGGCTACACCTTC. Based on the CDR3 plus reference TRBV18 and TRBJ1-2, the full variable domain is NAGVMQNPRHLVRRRGQEARLRCSPMKGHSHVYWYRQLPEEGLKFMVYLQKENIIDESGMPKERFSAEFPKEGPSILRIQQVVRGDSAAYFCASSETGPGFYGYTFGSGTRLTVV.

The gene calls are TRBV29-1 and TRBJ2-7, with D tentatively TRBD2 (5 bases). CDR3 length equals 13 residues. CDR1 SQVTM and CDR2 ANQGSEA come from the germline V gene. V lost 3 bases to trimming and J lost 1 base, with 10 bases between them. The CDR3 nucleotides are TGCAGCGTTGATTACACGGGGTCCTACGAGCAGTACTTC. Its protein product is CSVDYTGSYEQYF.

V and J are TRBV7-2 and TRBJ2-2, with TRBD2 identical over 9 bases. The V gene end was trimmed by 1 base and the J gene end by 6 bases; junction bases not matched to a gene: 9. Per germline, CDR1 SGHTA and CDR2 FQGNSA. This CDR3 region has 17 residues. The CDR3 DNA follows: TGTGCCAGCAGCTTAGGGCGGGGGGGAAGTATAGCCGGGGAGCTGTTTTTT. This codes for CASSLGRGGSIAGELFF. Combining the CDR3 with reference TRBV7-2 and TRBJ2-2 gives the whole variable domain GAGVSQSPSNKVTEKGKDVELRCDPISGHTALYWYRQSLGQGLEFLIYFQGNSAPDKSGLPSDRFSAERTGGSVSTLTIQRTQQEDSAVYLCASSLGRGGSIAGELFFGEGSRLTVL.

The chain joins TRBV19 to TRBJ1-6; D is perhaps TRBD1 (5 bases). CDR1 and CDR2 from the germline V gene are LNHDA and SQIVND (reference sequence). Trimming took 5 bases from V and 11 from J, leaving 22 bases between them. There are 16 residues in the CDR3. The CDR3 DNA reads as TGTGCCAGTAGTCCTCGGGCGGAGCCCTGGGGGACACCCCTCCACTTT. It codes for CASSPRAEPWGTPLHF. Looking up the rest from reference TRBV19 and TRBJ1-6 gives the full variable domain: DGGITQSPKYLFRKEGQNVTLSCEQNLNHDAMYWYRQDPGQGLRLIYYSQIVNDFQKGDIAEGYSVSREKKESFPLTVTSAQKNPTAFYLCASSPRAEPWGTPLHFGNGTRLTVT.

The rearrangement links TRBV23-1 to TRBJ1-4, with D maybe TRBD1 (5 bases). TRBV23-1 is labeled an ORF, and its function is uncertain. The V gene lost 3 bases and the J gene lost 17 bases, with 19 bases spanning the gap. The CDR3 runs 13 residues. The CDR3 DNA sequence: TGCGCCAGCAGTCAGAGGGGAACACGCGACTGTTTTTTT. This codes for CASSQRGTRDCFF.

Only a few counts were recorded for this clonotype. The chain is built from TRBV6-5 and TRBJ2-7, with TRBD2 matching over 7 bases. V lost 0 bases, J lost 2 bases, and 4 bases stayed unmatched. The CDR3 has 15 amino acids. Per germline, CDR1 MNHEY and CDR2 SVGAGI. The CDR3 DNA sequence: TGTGCCAGCAGTTACTCGGGCGGGGGTACCTACGAGCAGTACTTC. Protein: CASSYSGGGTYEQYF.

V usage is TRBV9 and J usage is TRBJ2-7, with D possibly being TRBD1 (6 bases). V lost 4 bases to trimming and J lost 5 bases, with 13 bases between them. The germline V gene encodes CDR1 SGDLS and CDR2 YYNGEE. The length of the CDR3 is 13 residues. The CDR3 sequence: CASSPDRFHEQYF. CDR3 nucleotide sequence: TGTGCCAGCAGCCCCGACAGGTTTCACGAGCAGTACTTC.

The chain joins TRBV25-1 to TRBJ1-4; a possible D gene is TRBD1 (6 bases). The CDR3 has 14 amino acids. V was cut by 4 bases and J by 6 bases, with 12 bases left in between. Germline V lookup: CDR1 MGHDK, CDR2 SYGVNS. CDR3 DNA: TGTGCCAGCAGTGTACCAGGGGAGGATGAAAAACTGTTTTTT. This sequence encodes CASSVPGEDEKLFF.

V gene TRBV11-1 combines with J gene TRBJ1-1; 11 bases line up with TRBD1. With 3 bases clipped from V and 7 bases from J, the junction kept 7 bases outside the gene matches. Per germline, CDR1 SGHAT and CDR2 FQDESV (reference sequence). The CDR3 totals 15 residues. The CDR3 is CASSFTQDRGREAFF. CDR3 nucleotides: TGTGCCAGCAGCTTTACCCAGGACAGGGGGCGTGAAGCTTTCTTT. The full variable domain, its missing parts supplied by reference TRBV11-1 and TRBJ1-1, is EAEVAQSPRYKITEKSQAVAFWCDPISGHATLYWYRQILGQGPELLVQFQDESVVDDSQLPKDRFSAERLKGVDSTLKIQPAELGDSAMYLCASSFTQDRGREAFFGQGTRLTVV.

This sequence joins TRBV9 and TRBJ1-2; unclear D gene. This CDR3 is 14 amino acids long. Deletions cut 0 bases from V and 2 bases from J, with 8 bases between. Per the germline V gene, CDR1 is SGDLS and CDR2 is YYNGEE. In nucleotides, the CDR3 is TGTGCCAGCAGCGTAGGAGACGGGAACTATGGCTACACCTTC. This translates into CASSVGDGNYGYTF.

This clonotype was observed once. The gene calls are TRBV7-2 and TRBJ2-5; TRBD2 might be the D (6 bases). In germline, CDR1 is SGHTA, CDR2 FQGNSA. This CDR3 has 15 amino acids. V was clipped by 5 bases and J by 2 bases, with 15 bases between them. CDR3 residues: CASSTRLGPQETQYF. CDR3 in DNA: TGTGCCAGCAGCACGAGACTAGGCCCACAAGAGACCCAGTACTTC. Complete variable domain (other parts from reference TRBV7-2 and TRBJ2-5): GAGVSQSPSNKVTEKGKDVELRCDPISGHTALYWYRQSLGQGLEFLIYFQGNSAPDKSGLPSDRFSAERTGGSVSTLTIQRTQQEDSAVYLCASSTRLGPQETQYFGPGTRLLVL.